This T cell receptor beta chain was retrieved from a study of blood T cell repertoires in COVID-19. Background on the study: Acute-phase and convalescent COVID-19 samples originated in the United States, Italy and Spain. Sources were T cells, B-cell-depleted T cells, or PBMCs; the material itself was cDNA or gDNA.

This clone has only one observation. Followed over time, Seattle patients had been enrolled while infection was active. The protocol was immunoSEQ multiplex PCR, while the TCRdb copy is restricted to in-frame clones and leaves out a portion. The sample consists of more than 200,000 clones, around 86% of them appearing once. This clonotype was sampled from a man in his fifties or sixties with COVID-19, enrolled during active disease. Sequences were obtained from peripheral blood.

Written as DNA, the CDR3 is TGCGCCAGCAGTGAGTCGGGACATCGGGCTTTCTTT. Translation: CASSESGHRAFF. The chain recombines TRBV10-1 with TRBJ1-1; tentatively, D is TRBD1 (6 bases). The germline V and J ends were trimmed by 0 bases and 11 bases, with 10 bases remaining between them. The CDR3 loop spans 12 amino acids. In germline, CDR1 is WNHNN, CDR2 SYGVQD (reference sequence).